The 20 T cell receptor beta chains presented below share a single source sample, sequenced in a study of T cell responses to AZD1222 COVID-19 vaccine. Clones were read by immunoSEQ multiplex PCR, and TCRdb kept only the in-frame ones, dropping some. The sample records approximately 190,000 clones, 90% to 95% being singletons. The specimen comprised peripheral blood, sampled on day 0 of AZD1222 vaccination. The receptors shown here come from an adult in good health.

The chain combines TRBV6-5 with TRBJ2-6; D is ambiguous. The germline V and J ends were trimmed by 6 bases and 2 bases, with 8 bases remaining between them. Germline CDR1 and CDR2: MNHEY and SVGAGI. CDR3 size: 14 residues. This CDR3 is CASSEITGANVLTF. The CDR3 nucleotides read TGTGCCAGCAGCGAGATTACTGGGGCCAACGTCCTGACTTTC.

The chain couples TRBV13 to TRBJ2-7, with D perhaps matching TRBD2 (6 bases). Per germline, CDR1 PRHDT and CDR2 FYEKMQ (reference sequence). V gave up 6 bases and J gave up 3 bases, with 12 bases separating them. This CDR3 has 13 residues. The CDR3 bases are TGTGCCAGCAGTCATGGACTAAACTACGAGCAGTACTTC. It encodes CASSHGLNYEQYF.

The chain uses TRBV28 and TRBJ1-1; 7 positions match TRBD1. Germline values: CDR1 MDHEN, CDR2 SYDVKM. V lost 5 bases, J lost 3 bases, and 6 bases stayed unmatched. This CDR3 is built from 14 residues. The CDR3 here is CASSIRTGYTEAFF. CDR3 sequence (DNA): TGTGCCAGCAGTATCCGGACAGGTTACACTGAAGCTTTCTTT.

The chain carries TRBV6-4 and TRBJ2-3, with D possibly TRBD1 on 6 matching bases. The V gene lost 6 bases and the J gene lost 8 bases, with 18 bases spanning the gap. CDR3 length: 14 residues. CDR1 and CDR2 (germline): MRHNA, SNTAGT. For the CDR3, the DNA is TGTGCCAGCAGCCTTACCCGGGACAAGGGTACGCAGTATTTT. This gives the protein CASSLTRDKGTQYF.

About this clone itself: The junction departs from germline at one end; a sequencing error may be responsible. This chain connects TRBV7-7 to TRBJ2-7; D perhaps matches TRBD2 (7 bases). CDR3 length: 13 residues. Germline V gives CDR1 SSHAT, CDR2 FNYEAQ (reference sequence). CDR3 coding DNA: TGTGCTAGCAGCTTAGGGGGGGGCTACGAGCAGTACTTC. This gives the protein CASSLGGGYEQYF.

The chain couples TRBV6-5 to TRBJ1-2; 8 bases map to TRBD1. Germline lookup yields CDR1 MNHEY and CDR2 SVGAGI. The CDR3 runs to 14 residues. V shed 6 bases and J 4 bases; nucleotides not matched to a gene: 7. In DNA form, the CDR3 reads TGTGCCAGCAGGCAGACAGGGGCGGGCTATGGCTACACCTTC. Encoded protein: CASRQTGAGYGYTF.

The genes are TRBV18 and TRBJ1-1; a possible D gene is TRBD1 (6 bases). V was clipped by 2 bases and J by 4 bases, with 14 bases between them. Germline assignment: CDR1 KGHSH and CDR2 LQKENI. The CDR3 has 15 amino acids. CDR3 in amino acids: CASSPATGIGTEAFF. CDR3 coding DNA: TGTGCCAGCTCACCAGCCACAGGGATCGGCACTGAAGCTTTCTTT.

The chain joins TRBV3-1 (or the pseudogene TRBV3-2) to TRBJ2-1; 11 bases line up with TRBD2. The CDR3 runs 15 residues. V gave up 6 bases and J gave up 4 bases; unmatched junction bases: 5. Per the germline V gene, CDR1 is LGHDT and CDR2 is YNNKEL (reference sequence). The CDR3 loop is CASSPTSGTYNEQFF. The CDR3 nucleotides are TGTGCCAGCAGTCCGACTAGCGGGACGTACAATGAGCAGTTCTTC.

A single count supports this clone. The chain employs TRBV13 and TRBJ1-1, with unresolved D. Germline values: CDR1 PRHDT, CDR2 FYEKMQ (reference sequence). Trimming cost V 2 bases and J 1 base, with 5 bases left between them. The CDR3 contains 13 residues. DNA of the CDR3: TGTGCCAGCAGCTTATCACCGAACACTGAAGCTTTCTTT. Protein: CASSLSPNTEAFF.

This rearrangement joins TRBV7-9 to TRBJ1-2; D is undetermined. Looked up from germline, CDR1 is SEHNR and CDR2 is FQNEAQ (reference sequence). The CDR3 runs to 12 residues. The V gene lost 5 bases and the J gene lost 4 bases, with 8 bases spanning the gap. The CDR3 DNA is TGTGCCAGCAGCATGCGAGGCTATGGCTACACCTTC. It yields the protein CASSMRGYGYTF.

The rearrangement uses TRBV5-1 and TRBJ2-7; D possibly corresponds to TRBD1 (6 bases). The CDR3 sequence is 14 residues long. Germline CDR1 is SGHRS and CDR2 is YFSETQ. V lost 0 bases, J lost 3 bases, and 10 bases lay in between. The CDR3 sequence: CASSLGQGFYEQYF. The CDR3 region has the DNA TGCGCCAGCAGCTTGGGCCAGGGGTTCTACGAGCAGTACTTC.

This chain uses TRBV12-3 or TRBV12-4 with TRBJ2-7; D might be TRBD1 (6 bases). Trimming took 8 bases from V and 6 from J, leaving 11 bases between them. There are 11 residues in the CDR3. In DNA, the CDR3 is TGTGCCAGCTCCAGGGGTGGCGAGCAGTACTTC. Translating it yields CASSRGGEQYF.

The rearrangement uses TRBV27 and TRBJ2-3; 8 positions agree with TRBD2. Germline trimming cut 1 base from V and 1 base from J; bases unmatched to any gene: 4. CDR3 length equals 16 residues. Germline V CDR1 and CDR2: MNHEY, SMNVEV (reference sequence). CDR3 residues: CASSLWASGRTDTQYF. The CDR3 coding sequence is TGTGCCAGCAGTTTATGGGCTAGCGGGCGCACAGATACGCAGTATTTT.

The chain combines TRBV5-6 with TRBJ2-5, with D unresolved. V was trimmed by 1 base and J by 4 bases, leaving 11 bases between them. Germline values: CDR1 SGHDT, CDR2 YYEEEE. CDR3 size: 14 residues. CDR3 DNA: TGTGCCAGCAGCTTGCTGTTTTGGGGAGAGACCCAGTACTTC. It codes for CASSLLFWGETQYF.

This chain uses TRBV7-9 with TRBJ2-5; 12 nucleotides match TRBD2. The germline V gene has CDR1 SEHNR and CDR2 FQNEAQ (reference sequence). V was pared by 4 bases and J by 5 bases, with 5 bases of the junction left unmatched. The CDR3 runs 15 residues. For the CDR3, the DNA is TGTGCCAGCAGCTCCCTAGCGGGAGGGCCGGAGACCCAGTACTTC. Translation gives CASSSLAGGPETQYF.

This chain uses TRBV29-1 with TRBJ1-2; tentative D call: TRBD1 (6 bases). CDR1 and CDR2 (germline): SQVTM, ANQGSEA. V was clipped by 5 bases and J by 7 bases, with 14 bases between them. This CDR3 has 12 amino acids. The CDR3 DNA reads TGCAGCGTTTATACAGGGCCCACTGGCTACACCTTC. This codes for CSVYTGPTGYTF. The whole variable domain, remainder taken from reference TRBV29-1 and TRBJ1-2, is SAVISQKPSRDICQRGTSLTIQCQVDSQVTMMFWYRQQPGQSLTLIATANQGSEATYESGFVIDKFPISRPNLTFSTLTVSNMSPEDSSIYLCSVYTGPTGYTFGSGTRLTVV.

The chain uses TRBV11-2 and TRBJ2-7; possibly TRBD1 or TRBD2 for D (6 bases each). There are 14 residues in the CDR3. V gave up 3 bases and J gave up 0 bases, with 9 bases separating them. The germline CDR1 and CDR2 sequences are SGHAT and FQNNGV. The CDR3 sequence: CASSLEGDSYEQYF. As DNA, the CDR3 is TGTGCCAGCAGCTTGGAGGGGGACTCCTACGAGCAGTACTTC.

The V and J genes are TRBV28 and TRBJ2-5; D gene uncertain. V was cut by 10 bases and J by 3 bases, with 12 bases left in between. The V gene's germline CDR1 is MDHEN and CDR2 SYDVKM. The CDR3 is made up of 12 amino acids. As DNA, the CDR3 is TGTGCCACCTCCCCGCAGGAAGAGACCCAGTACTTC. This encodes CATSPQEETQYF.

The chain combines TRBV7-2 with TRBJ2-3, with unresolved D. This CDR3 spans 15 amino acids. Per germline, CDR1 SGHTA and CDR2 FQGNSA. V lost 5 bases and J 2 bases, leaving 14 bases between the germline ends. As DNA, the CDR3 is TGTGCCAGCAGCCGCTCCCCCGGACCCACAGATACGCAGTATTTT. Translation gives CASSRSPGPTDTQYF.

The rearrangement uses TRBV7-9 and TRBJ1-2; D is unresolved. Germline lookup yields CDR1 SEHNR and CDR2 FQNEAQ (reference sequence). V was trimmed by 5 bases and J by 0 bases, leaving 7 bases between them. This CDR3 spans 13 amino acids. The CDR3 DNA follows: TGTGCCAGCAGCACGACCGCTAACTATGGCTACACCTTC. Protein sequence: CASSTTANYGYTF.